The 10 T cell receptor beta chains given below trace back to one sample, sequenced in a study of early T cells in non-severe SARS-CoV-2 infection. In TCRdb, the 5' RACE reads were re-called with MiXCR into one record per CDR3 protein. The sample includes about 83,000 distinct CDR3 sequences, over 9% of them seen just once. The sample consisted of whole blood. All receptors derive from an adult who was a healthcare worker with PCR-confirmed SARS-CoV-2 infection or an uninfected control (not recorded which).

Only a few counts were recorded for this clonotype. The chain employs TRBV5-1 and TRBJ1-4, with unresolved D. The CDR3 runs to 15 residues. Germline V lookup: CDR1 SGHRS, CDR2 YFSETQ. V lost 4 bases and J 0 bases, leaving 10 bases between the germline ends. The CDR3 DNA reads TGCGCCAGCAGCCTCGGATCAGCAACTAATGAAAAACTGTTTTTT. This codes for CASSLGSATNEKLFF.

The chain couples TRBV6-6 to TRBJ2-7, with 11 positions matching TRBD2. CDR1 is MNHNY and CDR2 is SVGAGI in the germline V gene (reference sequence). Germline trimming cut 7 bases from V and 4 bases from J; bases unmatched to any gene: 6. The length of the CDR3 is 14 residues. CDR3 DNA sequence: TGTGCCAGCACCCTACTAGCGGGAGTGTACGAGCAGTACTTC. Translating it yields CASTLLAGVYEQYF.

As to this clonotype: A single base separates this from a much larger clone, so it may be a read error. The chain employs TRBV20-1 and TRBJ2-7, with D uncertain. V lost 3 bases and J lost 2, with 8 bases in between. Germline V gives CDR1 DFQATT, CDR2 SNEGSKA (reference sequence). This CDR3 comprises 12 residues. CDR3 sequence: CSASKTTYEQYF. The CDR3 DNA is TGCAGTGCTAGTAAGACAACCTACGAGCAGTACTTC.

This clonotype has ten or more counts. The chain couples TRBV5-6 to TRBJ1-1; D ambiguous. Germline CDR1 is SGHDT and CDR2 is YYEEEE. The CDR3 totals 16 residues. Trimming removed 4 bases from V and 0 bases from J, with 16 bases in between. CDR3 residues: CASSNIQRDMNTEAFF. The CDR3, as DNA: TGTGCCAGCAGCAACATACAGCGCGACATGAACACTGAAGCTTTCTTT.

This chain uses TRBV27 with TRBJ2-7; 7 bases line up with TRBD1. Germline CDR1 is MNHEY and CDR2 is SMNVEV (reference sequence). This CDR3 has 14 amino acids. V trimming: 8 bases; J trimming: 0 bases; junction bases outside the gene matches: 7. Written as DNA, the CDR3 is TGTGCCAGCGGTAGAGACAGGGCCTCCTACGAGCAGTACTTC. Protein: CASGRDRASYEQYF.

The chain employs TRBV24-1 and TRBJ1-6; D not certain. The CDR3 runs to 20 residues. The V end was cut by 1 base, the J end by 5 bases, with 23 bases between. Germline assignment: CDR1 KGHDR and CDR2 SFDVKD. The CDR3 here is CATSDFPIHGGQNNNSPLHF. The CDR3 nucleotides are TGTGCCACCAGTGATTTCCCCATCCATGGCGGGCAGAACAATAATTCACCCCTCCACTTT.

This clonotype was seen repeatedly, ten times or more. This chain connects TRBV5-1 to TRBJ2-2; TRBD2 agrees at 11 bases. The V gene end was trimmed by 7 bases and the J gene end by 3 bases; junction bases not matched to a gene: 5. The CDR3 loop spans 15 amino acids. CDR1 is SGHRS, CDR2 YFSETQ, per germline. The CDR3, as DNA: TGCGCCAGCGGAATAGCGGGAGGGGACACCGGGGAGCTGTTTTTT. It specifies CASGIAGGDTGELFF.

In DNA, the CDR3 is TGTGCCAGCAGCTCCCTGGGACAGCAGCCCCAGCATTTT. Amino acids: CASSSLGQQPQHF. The chain is built from TRBV27 and TRBJ1-5, with 7 bases lining up with TRBD1. V lost 6 bases and J lost 7; bases outside the gene matches: 6. The CDR3 covers 13 residues. Germline-derived CDR1 and CDR2 are MNHEY and SMNVEV (reference sequence).

This clonotype came up a few times. This sequence joins TRBV5-4 and TRBJ1-6, with 9 nucleotides matching TRBD1. The V gene end was trimmed by 3 bases and the J gene end by 7 bases; junction bases not matched to a gene: 8. Germline V gene sequence: CDR1 SGHNT, CDR2 YYREEE (reference sequence). The CDR3 has 16 residues. The CDR3 DNA is TGTGCCAGCAGCTCCGCAACAGGGGGCGCGAATTCACCCCTCCACTTT. Residues: CASSSATGGANSPLHF.

This clonotype was detected only a few times. The rearrangement uses TRBV19 and TRBJ1-5; no clear D. V lost 5 bases and J 5 bases, leaving 10 bases between the germline ends. Looked up from germline, CDR1 is LNHDA and CDR2 is SQIVND (reference sequence). The CDR3 length is 13 residues. The CDR3 here is CASSQAFHQPQHF. The DNA for the CDR3 is TGTGCCAGTAGTCAGGCTTTCCATCAGCCCCAGCATTTT.